A single T cell receptor beta chain is shown here with its context. Its antigen remains unknown. This entry comes from a study of shared clonotypes between healthy human individuals. General study findings and limits: A generally larger estimated richness was seen in naive subsets than in memory subsets.

Per the germline V gene, CDR1 is MDHEN and CDR2 is SYDVKM. The V gene end was trimmed by 7 bases and the J gene end by 6 bases; junction bases not matched to a gene: 5. The CDR3 contains 13 residues. Per the original data handling: Junction-only immunoSEQ sequences carried no quality scores, so filtering differed. Method: immunoSEQ multiplex PCR; TCRdb's copy keeps in-frame clones and lacks some. Clone size and the V and J calls come from that table; the DNA yielded D and trimming. The sample has over a million clones, approximately 98.5% seen once; the top ten hold 0.3% to 0.45%. This chain uses TRBV28 with TRBJ1-5; 8 bases are a match to TRBD1. Sequenced input: naive CD4+ T cells sorted from blood. Subset specified: CD45RA+ positively selected. The receptor was isolated from a man younger than 40 in good health. This chain's CDR3 is CASIQGAGQPQHF. As DNA, the CDR3 is TGTGCCAGCATCCAGGGGGCCGGTCAGCCCCAGCATTTT.